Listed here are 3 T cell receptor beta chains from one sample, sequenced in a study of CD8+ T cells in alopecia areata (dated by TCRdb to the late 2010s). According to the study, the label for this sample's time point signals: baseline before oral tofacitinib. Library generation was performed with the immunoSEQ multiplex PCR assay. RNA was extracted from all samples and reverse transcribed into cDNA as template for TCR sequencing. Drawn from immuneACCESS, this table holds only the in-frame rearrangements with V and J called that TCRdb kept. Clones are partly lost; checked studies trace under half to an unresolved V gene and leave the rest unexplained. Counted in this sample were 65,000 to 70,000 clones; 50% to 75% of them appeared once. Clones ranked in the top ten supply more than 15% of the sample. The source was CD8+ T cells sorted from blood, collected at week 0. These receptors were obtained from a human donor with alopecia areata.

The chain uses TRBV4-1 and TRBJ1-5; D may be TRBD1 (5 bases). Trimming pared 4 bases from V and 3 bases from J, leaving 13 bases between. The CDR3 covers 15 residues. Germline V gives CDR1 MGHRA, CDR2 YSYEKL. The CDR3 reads CASSRSGTSNQPQHF. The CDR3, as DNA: TGCGCCAGCAGCCGATCAGGGACCTCCAATCAGCCCCAGCATTTT.

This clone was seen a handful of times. The CDR3 coding sequence is TGTGCCAGCAGCGTAGATGGGTTCGGGGCCAACGTCCTGACTTTC. Protein product: CASSVDGFGANVLTF. The chain joins TRBV9 to TRBJ2-6; D uncertain. The CDR3 contains 15 residues. The V and J ends lost 0 bases and 4 bases respectively, with 8 bases between them. CDR1 is SGDLS, CDR2 YYNGEE, per germline.

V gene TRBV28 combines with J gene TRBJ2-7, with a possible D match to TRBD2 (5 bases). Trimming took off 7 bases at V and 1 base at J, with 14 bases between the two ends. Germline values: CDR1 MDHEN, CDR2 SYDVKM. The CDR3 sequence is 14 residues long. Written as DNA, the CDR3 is TGTGCCAGCACCGAAGAGGGAGCGTCCTACGAGCAGTACTTC. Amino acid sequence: CASTEEGASYEQYF.